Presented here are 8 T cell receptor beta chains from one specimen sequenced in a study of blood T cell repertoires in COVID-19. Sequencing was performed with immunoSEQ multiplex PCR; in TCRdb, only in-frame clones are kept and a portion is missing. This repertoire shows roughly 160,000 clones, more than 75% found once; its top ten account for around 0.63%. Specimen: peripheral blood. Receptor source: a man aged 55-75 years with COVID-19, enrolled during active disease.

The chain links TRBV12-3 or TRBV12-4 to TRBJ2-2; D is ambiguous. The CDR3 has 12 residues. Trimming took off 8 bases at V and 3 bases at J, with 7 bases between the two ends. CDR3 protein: CASGKYTGELFF. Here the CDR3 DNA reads TGTGCCAGCGGCAAATACACCGGGGAGCTGTTTTTT.

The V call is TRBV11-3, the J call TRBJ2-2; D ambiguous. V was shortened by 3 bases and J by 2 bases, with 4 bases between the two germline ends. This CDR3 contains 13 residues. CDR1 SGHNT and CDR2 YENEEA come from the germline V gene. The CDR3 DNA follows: TGTGCCAGCAGCTTGAGTAACACCGGGGAGCTGTTTTTT. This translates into CASSLSNTGELFF.

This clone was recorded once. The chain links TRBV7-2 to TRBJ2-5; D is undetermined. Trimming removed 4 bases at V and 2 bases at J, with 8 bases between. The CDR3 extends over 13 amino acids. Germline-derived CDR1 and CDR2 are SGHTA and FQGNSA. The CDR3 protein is CASSYSQQETQYF. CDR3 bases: TGTGCCAGCAGCTACTCCCAACAAGAGACCCAGTACTTC.

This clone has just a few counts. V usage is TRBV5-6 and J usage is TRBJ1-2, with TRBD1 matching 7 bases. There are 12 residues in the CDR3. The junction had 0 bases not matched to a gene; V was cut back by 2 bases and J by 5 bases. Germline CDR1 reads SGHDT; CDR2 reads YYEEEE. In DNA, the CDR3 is TGTGCCAGCAGCTTACAGGGGTATGGCTACACCTTC. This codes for CASSLQGYGYTF.

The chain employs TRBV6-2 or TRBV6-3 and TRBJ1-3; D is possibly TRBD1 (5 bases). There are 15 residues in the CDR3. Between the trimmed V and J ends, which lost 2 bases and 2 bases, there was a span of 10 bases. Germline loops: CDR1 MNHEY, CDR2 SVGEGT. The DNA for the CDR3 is TGTGCCAGCAGTTACCCCGGCAGGGCTGGAAACACCATATATTTT. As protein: CASSYPGRAGNTIYF.

The CDR3 nucleotides are TGTGCCACCAGCAGAGAGGCGGGGTTGAACTATGGCTACACCTTC. It specifies CATSREAGLNYGYTF. The chain has TRBV15 and TRBJ1-2, with unresolved D. This CDR3 has 15 residues. CDR1 LNHNV and CDR2 YYDKDF come from the germline V gene (reference sequence). The germline V and J ends were trimmed by 0 bases and 2 bases, with 10 bases remaining between them.

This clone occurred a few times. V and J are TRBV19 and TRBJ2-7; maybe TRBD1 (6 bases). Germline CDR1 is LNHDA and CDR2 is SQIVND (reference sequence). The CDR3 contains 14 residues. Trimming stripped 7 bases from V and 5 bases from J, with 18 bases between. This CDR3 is CASTSQGRPHEQYF. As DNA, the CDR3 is TGTGCCAGTACCTCACAGGGACGACCGCACGAGCAGTACTTC.

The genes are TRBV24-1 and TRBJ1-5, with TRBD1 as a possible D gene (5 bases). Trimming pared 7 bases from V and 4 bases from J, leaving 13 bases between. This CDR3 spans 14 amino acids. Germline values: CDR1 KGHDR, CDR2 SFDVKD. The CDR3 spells CATSQGLSNQPQHF. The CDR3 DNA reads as TGTGCCACCAGCCAGGGCTTATCAAATCAGCCCCAGCATTTT.